The 18 T cell receptor beta chains reported below all come from one sample, sequenced in a study of T cells in Graves' hyperthyroidism and ophthalmopathy (dated by TCRdb to the late 2010s). The library came from multiplex PCR. TCRdb names Illumina HiSeq 2000 as the instrument used. The TCR beta CDR3 regions were amplified from the RNA transcripts. The TCR CDR3 was subjected to a first round of RT-PCR using the HTBI primer set and the Qiagen OneStep RT-PCR kit. Using fastp trimming at Q25 and MiXCR clonotype assembly, TCRdb reanalyzed the public sequencing data and kept in-frame beta chains. Each CDR3 protein appears once, grouped with its most common genes and DNA. Recorded for this sample are approximately 700,000 distinct CDR3 sequences; 16% of them occurred a single time. Jointly, the top ten make up around 8.1% of the sample. Sequencing was performed on blood. These receptors were taken from a man younger than 35 with Graves' hyperthyroidism.

This rearrangement joins TRBV6-2 or TRBV6-3 to TRBJ1-2; TRBD1 might be the D (5 bases). There are 17 residues in the CDR3. V lost 0 bases to trimming and J lost 2 bases, with 16 bases between them. Per germline, CDR1 MNHEY and CDR2 SVGEGT. The CDR3 loop reads CASSYSGTAGGNYGYTF. CDR3 coding DNA: TGTGCCAGCAGTTACTCTGGGACGGCCGGGGGAAACTATGGCTACACCTTC.

The chain couples TRBV10-3 to TRBJ2-5; D may match TRBD1 or TRBD2 (6 bases each). Per germline, CDR1 ENHRY and CDR2 SYGVKD. The CDR3 has 16 residues. Trimming shortened V by 0 bases and J by 5 bases, and 16 bases separated the two germline ends. CDR3: CAISESTGARGETQYF. The CDR3 coding sequence is TGTGCCATCAGTGAGTCCACGGGGGCCCGCGGGGAGACCCAGTACTTC.

V usage is TRBV18 and J usage is TRBJ1-2; 8 nucleotides agree with TRBD1. The length of the CDR3 is 14 residues. V lost 3 bases and J lost 2; bases outside the gene matches: 2. Germline V gene sequence: CDR1 KGHSH, CDR2 LQKENI. CDR3 sequence reads: CASSPDRVNYGYTF. DNA of the CDR3: TGTGCCAGCTCACCGGACAGGGTCAACTATGGCTACACCTTC.

This clonotype was recorded at least ten times. In nucleotides, the CDR3 is TGTGCCACCACACTGACTAGCGGGATTACGGGCACAGATACGCAGTATTTT. Protein product: CATTLTSGITGTDTQYF. The chain links TRBV6-1 to TRBJ2-3; TRBD2 matches 11 bases. CDR3 length: 17 residues. The V gene's germline CDR1 is MNHNS and CDR2 SASEGT. J lost 1 base, V lost 10 bases, and 13 bases had no gene match.

This clonotype was found a few times. This chain connects TRBV12-5 to TRBJ2-7; the match to TRBD2 covers 13 bases. CDR1 is LGHNT, CDR2 FRNRAP, per germline. After removal of 3 bases from V and 1 base from J, the junction contained 12 bases not matched to a gene. The CDR3 has 19 residues. The DNA for the CDR3 is TGTGCTAGTGGTTTACGGACAGGGAGGACTAGCGGGAGATCCTACGAGCAGTACTTC. This translates into CASGLRTGRTSGRSYEQYF.

The sample holds many counts of this clonotype. The chain is built from TRBV28 and TRBJ2-2, with D possibly called TRBD1 or TRBD2 (5 bases each). The V end was cut by 5 bases, the J end by 4 bases, with 11 bases between. Germline-derived CDR1 and CDR2 are MDHEN and SYDVKM. The length of the CDR3 is 14 residues. For the CDR3, the DNA is TGTGCCAGCAGTCGGGGCGACCCCACCGGGGAGCTGTTTTTT. Its protein is CASSRGDPTGELFF.

V and J are TRBV4-1 and TRBJ2-1; 7 bases are shared with TRBD2. The CDR3 totals 16 residues. V lost 3 bases and J lost 1; bases outside the gene matches: 6. Germline V CDR1 and CDR2: MGHRA, YSYEKL. The CDR3 region is CASSQVSGRSYNEQFF. Written as DNA, the CDR3 is TGCGCCAGCAGCCAGGTTAGCGGGCGTTCCTACAATGAGCAGTTCTTC.

The chain links TRBV20-1 to TRBJ2-2; D remains ambiguous. Trimming left V 0 bases short and J 3 bases short, with 8 bases between. The CDR3 covers 14 residues. Germline-derived CDR1 and CDR2 are DFQATT and SNEGSKA (reference sequence). The CDR3, as DNA: TGCAGTGCTAGAGATTCTTGGGACACCGGGGAGCTGTTTTTT. It encodes CSARDSWDTGELFF.

This chain connects TRBV6-1 to TRBJ1-5, with D perhaps matching TRBD1 (6 bases). The ends were cut back, 5 bases at V and 2 bases at J, with 19 bases in the middle. This CDR3 comprises 17 residues. Germline V gives CDR1 MNHNS, CDR2 SASEGT. The CDR3 reads CASSPRQVQYGNQPQHF. The CDR3 nucleotides are TGTGCCAGCAGTCCCCGACAGGTTCAATATGGCAATCAGCCCCAGCATTTT.

This clonotype showed up just a few times. The genes are TRBV29-1 and TRBJ2-5, with TRBD1 matching over 7 bases. Germline V gene lookup returns CDR1 SQVTM and CDR2 ANQGSEA. J gave up 5 bases and V 1 base, and 10 bases lay outside the gene matches. The CDR3 sequence is 15 residues long. The CDR3 DNA reads TGCAGCGTTGAAGGGCAGGGGGTTAGTACGGAGACCCAGTACTTC. This sequence encodes CSVEGQGVSTETQYF.

This chain joins TRBV30 and TRBJ1-6; D remains ambiguous. Germline CDR1 GTSNPN, CDR2 SVGIG (reference sequence). The CDR3 extends over 16 amino acids. V was pared by 3 bases and J by 8 bases, with 20 bases between. In DNA form, the CDR3 reads TGTGCCTGGAGCCCACCCCCCACTCGGCATGATTCACCCCTCCACTTT. It codes for CAWSPPPTRHDSPLHF.

The chain employs TRBV7-2 and TRBJ2-5; 12 nucleotides match TRBD2. Germline CDR1 and CDR2: SGHTA and FQGNSA. The length of the CDR3 is 16 residues. J was trimmed by 4 bases and V by 5 bases; bases with no gene match: 8. The CDR3 DNA reads as TGTGCCAGCAGCGCCTTGCTAGCGGGAGGGCGAGAGACCCAGTACTTC. It codes for CASSALLAGGRETQYF.

This clonotype was observed many times. The chain is built from TRBV28 and TRBJ2-2; D call uncertain. Trimming removed 11 bases at V and 0 bases at J, with 7 bases between. CDR1 MDHEN and CDR2 SYDVKM come from the germline V gene. The CDR3 is 12 residues long. The CDR3 DNA sequence: TGTGCCGGCGGAACGAACACCGGGGAGCTGTTTTTT. Amino acids: CAGGTNTGELFF.

The J gene is TRBJ2-7, the V gene TRBV6-6, with D hard to call. This CDR3 region has 14 residues. Germline V gene data show CDR1 as MNHNY and CDR2 as SVGAGI (reference sequence). Trimming pared 2 bases from V and 2 bases from J, leaving 10 bases between. CDR3 region: CASSYGSGTYEQYF. In nucleotides, the CDR3 is TGTGCCAGCAGTTACGGGTCGGGTACCTACGAGCAGTACTTC.

This clonotype was seen repeatedly, ten times or more. The J gene is TRBJ2-7, the V gene TRBV28; TRBD1 agrees at 7 bases. CDR1 is MDHEN and CDR2 is SYDVKM in the germline V gene. The CDR3 is made up of 14 amino acids. Unmatched junction bases numbered 4, after V lost 2 bases and J lost 3 bases. The CDR3 region is CASSLHSGGYEQYF. CDR3 DNA: TGTGCCAGCAGTTTACATTCAGGGGGCTACGAGCAGTACTTC.

The chain couples TRBV28 to TRBJ2-7; 10 nucleotides agree with TRBD1. Germline CDR1 MDHEN, CDR2 SYDVKM. J was trimmed by 2 bases and V by 5 bases; bases with no gene match: 6. The CDR3 is made up of 15 amino acids. The CDR3: CASSHRTGGPYEQYF. DNA of the CDR3: TGTGCCAGCAGTCATAGGACAGGGGGTCCCTACGAGCAGTACTTC.

The chain couples TRBV10-2 to TRBJ1-4; no definite D call. The germline CDR1 and CDR2 sequences are WSHSY and SAAADI. This CDR3 region has 13 residues. V lost 7 bases and J lost 6, with 12 bases in between. Here the CDR3 reads CASMMDGDEKLFF. In DNA, the CDR3 is TGCGCCAGCATGATGGACGGTGATGAAAAACTGTTTTTT.

This clonotype was counted between two and nine times. V usage is TRBV7-8 and J usage is TRBJ2-5, with D perhaps matching TRBD2 (6 bases). Germline CDR1 and CDR2: SGHVS and FQNEAQ. V was shortened by 7 bases and J by 5 bases, with 20 bases between the two germline ends. This CDR3 comprises 15 residues. CDR3 sequence reads: CASIPSGGLHETQYF. The CDR3 DNA follows: TGTGCCAGCATCCCCAGTGGAGGGCTTCACGAGACCCAGTACTTC. Variable domain in full (rest from reference TRBV7-8 and TRBJ2-5): GAGVSQSPRYKVAKRGQDVALRCDPISGHVSLFWYQQALGQGPEFLTYFQNEAQLDKSGLPSDRFFAERPEGSVSTLKIQRTQQEDSAVYLCASIPSGGLHETQYFGPGTRLLVL.